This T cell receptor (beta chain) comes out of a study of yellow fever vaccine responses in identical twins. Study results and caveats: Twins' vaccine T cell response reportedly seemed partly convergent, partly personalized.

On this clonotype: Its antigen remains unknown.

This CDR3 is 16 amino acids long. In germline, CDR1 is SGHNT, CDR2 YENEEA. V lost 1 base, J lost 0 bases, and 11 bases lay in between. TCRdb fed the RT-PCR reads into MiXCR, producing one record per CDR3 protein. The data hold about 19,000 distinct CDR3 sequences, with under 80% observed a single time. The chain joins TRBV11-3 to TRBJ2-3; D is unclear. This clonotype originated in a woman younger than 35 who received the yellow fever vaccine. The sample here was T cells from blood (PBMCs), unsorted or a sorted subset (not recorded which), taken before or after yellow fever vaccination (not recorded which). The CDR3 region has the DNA TGTGCCAGCAGCTTAGTAGGCTTAGCTAGCACAGATACGCAGTATTTT. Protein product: CASSLVGLASTDTQYF. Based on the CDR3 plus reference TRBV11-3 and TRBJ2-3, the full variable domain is EAGVVQSPRYKIIEKKQPVAFWCNPISGHNTLYWYLQNLGQGPELLIRYENEEAVDDSQLPKDRFSAERLKGVDSTLKIQPAELGDSAVYLCASSLVGLASTDTQYFGPGTRLTVL.